This T cell receptor (beta chain) was observed in a study of lymphopenia after photon versus proton radiotherapy. This clone was detected a few times. Its target is unknown. The identical CDR3 is also encoded by other nucleotide sequences in the sample. The CDR3 loop spans 14 amino acids. Germline lookup yields CDR1 SGHAT and CDR2 FQNNGV. Trimming stripped 3 bases from V and 2 bases from J, with 11 bases between. General study points: After the lymphocyte nadir, photon-treated repertoires showed oligoclonal expansion, especially of CD8+ Temra cells. Photon-treated patients lost naive T cells and TCR diversity; proton-treated stayed stable. Only patients who died were analyzed for survival; proton advantage is unproven.

Produced via immunoSEQ multiplex PCR; TCRdb's table is partial and in-frame only. Of over 15,000 clones in the sample, approximately 91% were seen once. This sample comprised peripheral blood, obtained from a patient treated with proton-based radiotherapy. This sequence originates from a man between 65 and 80 years old with pancreatic cancer. This chain links TRBV11-2 with TRBJ2-7, with D possibly matching TRBD1 (6 bases). The CDR3 nucleotides are TGTGCCAGCAGCTTCGTGGACAGCGCCTACGAGCAGTACTTC. The encoded protein is CASSFVDSAYEQYF. The entire variable domain, with the rest obtained from reference TRBV11-2 and TRBJ2-7, is as follows: EAGVAQSPRYKIIEKRQSVAFWCNPISGHATLYWYQQILGQGPKLLIQFQNNGVVDDSQLPKDRFSAERLKGVDSTLKIQPAKLEDSAVYLCASSFVDSAYEQYFGPGTRLTVT.